A single T cell receptor beta chain is shown here with its context. Under the authors' procedure: Researchers report that nucleated cell counts were estimated from reference gene primer amplification. Assay used: immunoSEQ multiplex PCR; TCRdb lists only in-frame clones, some missing. The D gene and trimming were derived from the DNA, and the V and J assignments and clone size from that table. In the table there are about 340,000 clones, roughly 90% of which are singletons. This sample was taken from a study of blood T cell repertoires in COVID-19. Study summary: Sample material is recorded as cDNA or gDNA derived from T cells, B-cell-depleted T cells, or PBMCs.

One Seattle source followed patients from active infection through their disease course. Sample: peripheral blood. The sequence was obtained from a woman aged 70 to 79 with COVID-19, enrolled during active disease.

CDR3 protein: CATGQSNGYTF. The CDR3 DNA reads TGTGCCACCGGGCAGAGCAATGGCTACACCTTC. The chain is built from TRBV24-1 and TRBJ1-2; D not certain. With 9 bases removed from V and 6 bases from J, the gap between germline ends came to 10 bases. The CDR3 spans 11 residues. Germline V gene data show CDR1 as KGHDR and CDR2 as SFDVKD.